The next 5 T cell receptor beta chains were all read from a single sample in a study of post-analysis software for immune sequencing data. Findings and limits, study-wide: Controls had lower frequencies than patients of 4 or 5 TRBV segments, which included TRBV5-6, TRBV5-1 and TRBV20-1.

Prepared libraries of TCR beta cDNA carried unique molecular identifiers. TCRdb reprocessed the PCR reads via MiXCR and lists one record per CDR3 protein. Of about 540,000 distinct CDR3 sequences in the sample, less than 40% are singletons; the top ten hold 4.5% to 7.5%. Which antigens these TCRs recognize remains unknown. The specimen was blood. These receptors came from a girl aged 2 to 17 with multiple sclerosis.

This clonotype was seen at least ten times. This sequence joins TRBV5-1 and TRBJ2-7; D gene ambiguous. V dropped 0 bases and J dropped 3 bases, with 7 bases sitting between them. Germline assignment: CDR1 SGHRS and CDR2 YFSETQ. The CDR3 covers 13 residues. This chain's CDR3 is CASSLGPFYEQYF. As DNA, the CDR3 is TGCGCCAGCAGCTTGGGACCGTTCTACGAGCAGTACTTC. The complete variable domain, with remaining parts taken from reference TRBV5-1 and TRBJ2-7, reads KAGVTQTPRYLIKTRGQQVTLSCSPISGHRSVSWYQQTPGQGLQFLFEYFSETQRNKGNFPGRFSGRQFSNSRSEMNVSTLELGDSALYLCASSLGPFYEQYFGPGTRLTVT.

This clonotype came up a few times. This chain joins TRBV24-1 and TRBJ1-5; 7 bases map to TRBD1. CDR1 and CDR2 (germline): KGHDR, SFDVKD. V shed 4 bases and J 6 bases; nucleotides not matched to a gene: 5. This CDR3 is built from 14 residues. DNA for the CDR3: TGTGCCACCAGTGACCCGGGACAGATTCAGCCCCAGCATTTT. The encoded protein is CATSDPGQIQPQHF.

CDR3 bases: TGCGCCAGCAGGCCCGACAGGGCGAATCAGCCCCAGCATTTT. This encodes CASRPDRANQPQHF. V is TRBV5-1 and J is TRBJ1-5; 7 positions match TRBD1. Trimming cost V 5 bases and J 4 bases; bases outside gene matches: 6. This CDR3 is built from 14 residues. Germline-derived CDR1 and CDR2 are SGHRS and YFSETQ.

The chain combines TRBV7-2 with TRBJ2-5; TRBD2 matches at 11 bases. Germline CDR1 and CDR2: SGHTA and FQGNSA. CDR3 length: 16 amino acids. The V segment lost 1 base and the J segment 5 bases; nucleotides outside the gene matches: 6. The CDR3 here is CASSLGDWTSGETQYF. Here the CDR3 DNA reads TGTGCCAGCAGCTTAGGAGACTGGACTAGCGGGGAGACCCAGTACTTC. The full variable domain, rest sourced from reference TRBV7-2 and TRBJ2-5, is GAGVSQSPSNKVTEKGKDVELRCDPISGHTALYWYRQSLGQGLEFLIYFQGNSAPDKSGLPSDRFSAERTGGSVSTLTIQRTQQEDSAVYLCASSLGDWTSGETQYFGPGTRLLVL.

The chain joins TRBV6-5 to TRBJ1-4, with 7 bases that match TRBD1. The CDR3 totals 15 residues. V was clipped by 6 bases and J by 7 bases; unmatched bases: 11. Looked up from germline, CDR1 is MNHEY and CDR2 is SVGAGI. CDR3 nucleotides: TGTGCCAGCAGAAACAGGGGTCAAAGGGGTGAAAAACTGTTTTTT. Amino acid sequence: CASRNRGQRGEKLFF.